Listed below are T cell receptor beta chains from one sample, sequenced in a study of T-cell reconstitution after alpha-beta-depleted transplantation in children. TCRdb reanalysed the PCR reads using MiXCR and keeps one entry per CDR3 protein. The sample lists some 490,000 distinct CDR3 sequences; around 12% were seen once. This specimen was PBMCs from the stem cell graft donor, taken from the stem cell graft. The receptors derive from a human donor who donated a stem cell graft to a child with combined immunodeficiency. Each CDR3 is given with its conserved first and last residue. The order of the fields is clone size, J gene, D gene, V gene, CDR3 DNA, CDR3 protein. D genes are given only for firm matches. Size tells how often a clone was seen (once, few, many) or the class of an expanded clone, and some rows leave it out.

clone_size: few
j_call: TRBJ2-7
d_call: .
v_call: TRBV4-3
cdr3_nt: TGCGCCAGCAGCCAGGGCCTCCCCGGACTTTCTTCAAGGTACGAGCAGTACTTC
cdr3_aa: CASSQGLPGLSSRYEQYF

clone_size: once
j_call: TRBJ2-3
d_call: TRBD2
v_call: TRBV12-3/TRBV12-4
cdr3_nt: TGTGCCAGCAGTTTACAAGCGGGGGTCAGGGTTACGCAGTATTTT
cdr3_aa: CASSLQAGVRVTQYF

clone_size: .
j_call: TRBJ2-3
d_call: TRBD2
v_call: TRBV18
cdr3_nt: TGTGCCAGCTCACCTAGGGCGACTAGCGGGAGCAGCACAGATACGCAGTATTTT
cdr3_aa: CASSPRATSGSSTDTQYF

clone_size: many
j_call: TRBJ2-3
d_call: .
v_call: TRBV6-1
cdr3_nt: TGTGCCAGCAGTCAGTCACTAGCTACCACAGATACGCAGTATTTT
cdr3_aa: CASSQSLATTDTQYF

clone_size: .
j_call: TRBJ2-1
d_call: TRBD2
v_call: TRBV9
cdr3_nt: TGTGCCAGCAGCGTAGCCCTAGCGGGAGAAGTTGAGCAGTTCTTC
cdr3_aa: CASSVALAGEVEQFF

clone_size: .
j_call: TRBJ2-7
d_call: .
v_call: TRBV5-1
cdr3_nt: TGCGCCAGCAGCCGCCAGGGACAAGAAGCCTACGAGCAGTACTTC
cdr3_aa: CASSRQGQEAYEQYF

clone_size: .
j_call: TRBJ2-3
d_call: TRBD1
v_call: TRBV5-5
cdr3_nt: TGTGCCAGCAGCTCCGGGACAGGACGAACCCCAATTACAGATACGCAGTATTTT
cdr3_aa: CASSSGTGRTPITDTQYF

clone_size: few
j_call: TRBJ2-1
d_call: TRBD2
v_call: TRBV6-5
cdr3_nt: TGTGCCAGCAGTTCGCCTAGCGGTATTTACAATGAGCAGTTCTTC
cdr3_aa: CASSSPSGIYNEQFF

clone_size: few
j_call: TRBJ2-5
d_call: TRBD1
v_call: TRBV5-1
cdr3_nt: TGCGCCAGCAGGAACCGGGACAGGATACAAGAGACCCAGTACTTC
cdr3_aa: CASRNRDRIQETQYF

clone_size: many
j_call: TRBJ2-1
d_call: .
v_call: TRBV6-2/TRBV6-3
cdr3_nt: TGTGCCAGCACCCACGGAGGGGGGCAGTTCTTC
cdr3_aa: CASTHGGGQFF

clone_size: few
j_call: TRBJ2-2
d_call: TRBD1
v_call: TRBV9
cdr3_nt: TGTGCCAGCAGCGTAGAACAGGGGGCGCCCCGGAACACCGGGGAGCTGTTTTTT
cdr3_aa: CASSVEQGAPRNTGELFF

clone_size: many
j_call: TRBJ2-1
d_call: .
v_call: TRBV28
cdr3_nt: TGTGCCAGCAGTTTACCCCTTTCCTACAATGAGCAGTTCTTC
cdr3_aa: CASSLPLSYNEQFF